This T cell receptor beta chain was identified during a study of regulatory T cells in long-lasting Graves disease. This clonotype was counted between two and nine times. At one end the junction does not follow the germline gene, possibly because of a read error. According to the study, TCR beta libraries were built with iRepertoire HTBI primers and CDR3-region Arm-PCR. One entry per CDR3 protein results from TCRdb running MiXCR on the multiplex PCR reads. The sample records 450,000 to 700,000 distinct CDR3 sequences, 13% being singletons. Time point meaning: newly diagnosed GD, antithyroid drugs for less than 3 months. Researchers made the TCR library from RNA that was extracted from PBMCs. Peripheral blood, roughly 8.8 milliliters of it, was drawn into EDTA tubes. Per the germline V gene, CDR1 is SSHAT and CDR2 is FNYEAQ (reference sequence). The length of the CDR3 is 14 residues. These data are also associated with another study on T cells in Graves' hyperthyroidism and ophthalmopathy.

The chain links TRBV7-7 to TRBJ2-7; D remains unclear. The clonotype originates from a man under 40 with Graves disease. The specimen comprised peripheral blood mononuclear cells (PBMCs), sampled at new diagnosis, from a patient treated with antithyroid drugs. This CDR3 reads CASSLKPRTYEQYF. The DNA for the CDR3 is TGTGCTAGCAGCTTAAAACCGAGAACCTACGAGCAGTACTTC. Combining the CDR3 with reference TRBV7-7 and TRBJ2-7 gives the whole variable domain GAGVSQSPRYKVTKRGQDVTLRCDPISSHATLYWYQQALGQGPEFLTYFNYEAQPDKSGLPSDRFSAERPEGSISTLTIQRTEQRDSAMYRCASSLKPRTYEQYFGPGTRLTVT.